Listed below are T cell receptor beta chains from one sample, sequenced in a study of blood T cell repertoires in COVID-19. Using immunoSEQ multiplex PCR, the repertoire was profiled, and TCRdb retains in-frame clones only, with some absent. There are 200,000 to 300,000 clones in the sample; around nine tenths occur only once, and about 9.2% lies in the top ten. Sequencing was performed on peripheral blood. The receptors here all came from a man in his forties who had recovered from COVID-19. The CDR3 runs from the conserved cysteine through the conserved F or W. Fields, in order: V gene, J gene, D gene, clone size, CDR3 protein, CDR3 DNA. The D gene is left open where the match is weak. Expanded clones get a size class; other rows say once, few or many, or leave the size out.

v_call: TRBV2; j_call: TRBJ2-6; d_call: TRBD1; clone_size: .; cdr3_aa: CASSPDRDAGANVLTF; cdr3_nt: TGTGCCAGCAGTCCAGACAGGGATGCTGGGGCCAACGTCCTGACTTTC
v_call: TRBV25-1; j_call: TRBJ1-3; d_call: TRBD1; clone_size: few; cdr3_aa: CASRETGGGNTIYF; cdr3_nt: TGTGCCAGCAGGGAAACAGGGGGCGGAAACACCATATATTTT
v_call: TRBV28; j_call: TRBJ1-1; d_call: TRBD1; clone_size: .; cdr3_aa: CASSYGTGQAFF; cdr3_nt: TGTGCCAGCAGTTACGGGACAGGGCAAGCTTTCTTT
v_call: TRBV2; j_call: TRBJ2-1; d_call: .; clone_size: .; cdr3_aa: CASSDVQGPSYNEQFF; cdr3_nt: TGTGCCAGCAGTGATGTTCAGGGCCCCTCCTACAATGAGCAGTTCTTC
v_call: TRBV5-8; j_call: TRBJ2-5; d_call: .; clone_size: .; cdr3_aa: CASSPGQYQETQYF; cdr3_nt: TGTGCCAGCAGCCCGGGACAATACCAAGAGACCCAGTACTTC
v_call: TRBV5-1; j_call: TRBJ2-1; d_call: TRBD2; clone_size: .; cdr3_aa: CASSSSLGIAGDEQFF; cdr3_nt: TGCGCCAGCAGCTCCTCCCTGGGGATAGCGGGGGATGAGCAGTTCTTC
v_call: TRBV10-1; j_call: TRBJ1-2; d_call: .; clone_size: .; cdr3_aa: CASSEFREGGYTF; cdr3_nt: TGCGCCAGCAGTGAATTCAGGGAGGGAGGCTACACCTTC
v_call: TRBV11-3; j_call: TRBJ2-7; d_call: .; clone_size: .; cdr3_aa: CASSLAGRNEQYF; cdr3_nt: TGTGCCAGCAGCTTGGCAGGGAGGAACGAGCAGTACTTC
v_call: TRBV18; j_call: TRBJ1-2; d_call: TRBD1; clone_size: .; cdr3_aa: CASSPRRDRANYGYTF; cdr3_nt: TGTGCCAGCTCACCGCGCCGGGACAGGGCTAACTATGGCTACACCTTC
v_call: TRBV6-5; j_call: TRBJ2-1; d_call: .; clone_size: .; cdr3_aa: CASSYAVLNNYEQFF; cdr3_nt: TGTGCCAGCAGTTACGCGGTATTAAATAACTATGAGCAGTTCTTC
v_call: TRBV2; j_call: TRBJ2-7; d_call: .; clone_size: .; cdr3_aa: CASSDGLPYEQYF; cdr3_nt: TGTGCCAGCAGTGATGGACTCCCCTACGAGCAGTACTTC
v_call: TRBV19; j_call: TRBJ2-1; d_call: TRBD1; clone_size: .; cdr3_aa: CASSMSGGQQYNEQFF; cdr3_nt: TGTGCCAGTAGTATGTCAGGGGGACAGCAGTACAATGAGCAGTTCTTC
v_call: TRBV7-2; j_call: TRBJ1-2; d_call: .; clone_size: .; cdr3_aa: CASSLGLTGGGTYGYTF; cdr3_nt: TGTGCCAGCAGCTTAGGACTGACCGGGGGTGGTACTTATGGCTACACCTTC
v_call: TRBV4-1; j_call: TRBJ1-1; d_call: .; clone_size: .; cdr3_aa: CASSHPNRAENTEAFF; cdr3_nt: TGCGCCAGCAGCCATCCTAACAGAGCGGAGAACACTGAAGCTTTCTTT
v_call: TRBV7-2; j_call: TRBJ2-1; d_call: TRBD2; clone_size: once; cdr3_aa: CASSSIAGLYNEQFF; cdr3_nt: TGTGCCAGCAGCTCGATAGCGGGCCTCTACAATGAGCAGTTCTTC
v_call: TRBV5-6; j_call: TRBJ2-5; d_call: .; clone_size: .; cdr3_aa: CASSFWRASPAQYF; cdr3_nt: TGTGCCAGCAGCTTTTGGCGGGCTTCTCCGGCCCAGTACTTC
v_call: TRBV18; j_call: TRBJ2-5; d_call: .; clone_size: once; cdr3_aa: CASSPREQGSQETQYF; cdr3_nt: TGTGCCAGCTCACCCCGGGAACAGGGCTCCCAAGAGACCCAGTACTTC
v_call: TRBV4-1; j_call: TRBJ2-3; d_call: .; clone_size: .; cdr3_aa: CASSPGTGGDTQYF; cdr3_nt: TGCGCCAGCAGCCCCGGAACCGGAGGAGATACGCAGTATTTT
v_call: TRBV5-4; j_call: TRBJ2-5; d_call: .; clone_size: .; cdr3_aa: CASSLKSLQETQYF; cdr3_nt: TGTGCCAGCAGCTTGAAGAGTCTCCAAGAGACCCAGTACTTC
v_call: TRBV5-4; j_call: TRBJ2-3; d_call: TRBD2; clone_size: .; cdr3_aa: CASSGTSGGLDTQYF; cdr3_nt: TGTGCCAGCAGCGGGACTAGCGGGGGTTTAGATACGCAGTATTTT
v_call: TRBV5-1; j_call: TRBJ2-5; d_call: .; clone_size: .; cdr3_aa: CASSLSAGRQETQYF; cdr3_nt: TGCGCCAGCAGCTTATCGGCGGGACGCCAAGAGACCCAGTACTTC
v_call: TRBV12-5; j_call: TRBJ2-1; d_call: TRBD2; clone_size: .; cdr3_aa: CASGLVQLGGPNEQFF; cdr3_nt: TGTGCTAGTGGTTTGGTACAACTGGGAGGGCCGAATGAGCAGTTCTTC
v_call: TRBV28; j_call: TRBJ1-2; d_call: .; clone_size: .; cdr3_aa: CASTRNYGYTF; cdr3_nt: TGTGCCAGCACCAGAAACTATGGCTACACCTTC
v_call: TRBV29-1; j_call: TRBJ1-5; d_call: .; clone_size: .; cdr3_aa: CSASTAPNQPQHF; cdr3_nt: TGCAGCGCTTCGACAGCTCCAAATCAGCCCCAGCATTTT
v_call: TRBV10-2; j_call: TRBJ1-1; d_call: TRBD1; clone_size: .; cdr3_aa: CASRGQTNTEAFF; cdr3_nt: TGCGCCAGCAGGGGACAGACGAACACTGAAGCTTTCTTT
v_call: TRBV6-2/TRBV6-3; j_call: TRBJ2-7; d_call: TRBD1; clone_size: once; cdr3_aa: CASSGQGRSSYEQYF; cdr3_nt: TGTGCCAGCAGTGGACAGGGTAGGAGCTCCTACGAGCAGTACTTC
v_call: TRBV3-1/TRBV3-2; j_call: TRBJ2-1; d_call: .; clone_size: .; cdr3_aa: CASSQRRPTYNEQFF; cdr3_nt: TGTGCCAGCAGCCAGAGGAGGCCCACTTACAATGAGCAGTTCTTC
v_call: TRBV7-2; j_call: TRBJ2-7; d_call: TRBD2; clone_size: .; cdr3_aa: CASRETSGSYEQYF; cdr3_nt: TGTGCCAGCAGGGAGACTAGCGGGAGCTACGAGCAGTACTTC
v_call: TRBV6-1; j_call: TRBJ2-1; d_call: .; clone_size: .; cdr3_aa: CASSDPRGGASSYNEQFF; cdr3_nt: TGTGCCAGCAGTGACCCCCGTGGCGGAGCCTCCTCCTACAATGAGCAGTTCTTC
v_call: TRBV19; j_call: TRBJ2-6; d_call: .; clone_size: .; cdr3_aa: CASSSVGAVSGANVLTF; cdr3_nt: TGTGCCAGTAGCTCAGTGGGGGCAGTCTCTGGGGCCAACGTCCTGACTTTC
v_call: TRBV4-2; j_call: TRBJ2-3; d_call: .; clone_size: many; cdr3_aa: CASSQSAGGGVEDTQYF; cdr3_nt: TGTGCCAGCAGCCAAAGCGCAGGGGGAGGTGTCGAAGATACGCAGTATTTT
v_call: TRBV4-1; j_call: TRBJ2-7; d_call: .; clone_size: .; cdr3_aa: CASSQPGTVIDEQYF; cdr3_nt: TGCGCCAGCAGCCAACCGGGAACAGTAATTGACGAGCAGTACTTC
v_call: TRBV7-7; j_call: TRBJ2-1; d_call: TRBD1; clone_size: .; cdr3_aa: CASAPGQGDNEQFF; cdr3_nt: TGTGCCAGTGCTCCGGGACAGGGGGACAATGAGCAGTTCTTC
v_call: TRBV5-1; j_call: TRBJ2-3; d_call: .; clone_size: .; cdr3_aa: CASSIGGFMADTQYF; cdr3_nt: TGCGCCAGCAGCATCGGAGGGTTTATGGCAGATACGCAGTATTTT
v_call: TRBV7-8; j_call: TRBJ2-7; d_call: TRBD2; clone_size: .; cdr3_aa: CASSLGGTSGTSNSYEQYF; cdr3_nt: TGTGCCAGCAGCTTAGGGGGAACTAGCGGGACCTCTAACTCCTACGAGCAGTACTTC
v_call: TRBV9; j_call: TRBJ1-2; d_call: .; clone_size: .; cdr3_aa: CASSVVQGSLNGYTF; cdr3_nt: TGTGCCAGCAGCGTAGTTCAGGGGAGTCTTAATGGCTACACCTTC
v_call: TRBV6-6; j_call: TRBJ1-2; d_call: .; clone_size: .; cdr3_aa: CASSYSVVRHLYGYTF; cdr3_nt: TGTGCCAGCAGTTACTCCGTCGTAAGACACCTCTATGGCTACACCTTC
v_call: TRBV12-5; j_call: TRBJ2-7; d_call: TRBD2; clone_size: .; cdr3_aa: CASGLVGGESLEQYF; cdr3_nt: TGTGCTAGTGGTTTGGTCGGGGGGGAGTCGCTCGAGCAGTACTTC
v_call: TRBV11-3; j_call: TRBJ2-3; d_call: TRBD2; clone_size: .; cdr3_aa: CASSLSLAGHTQYF; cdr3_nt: TGTGCCAGCAGCTTAAGTCTAGCGGGGCATACGCAGTATTTT
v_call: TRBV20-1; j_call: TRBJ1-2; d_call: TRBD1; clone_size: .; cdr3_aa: CSTQQGFTF; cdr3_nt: TGCAGTACACAACAGGGGTTCACCTTC
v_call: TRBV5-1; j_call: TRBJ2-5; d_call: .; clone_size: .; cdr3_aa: CASIPFRVTQETQYF; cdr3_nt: TGCGCCAGCATCCCTTTCCGGGTAACCCAAGAGACCCAGTACTTC
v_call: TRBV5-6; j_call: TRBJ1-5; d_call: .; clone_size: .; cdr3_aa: CASTLRRVGAGRNQPQHF; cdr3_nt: TGTGCCAGCACCTTGAGAAGGGTTGGGGCAGGGCGCAATCAGCCCCAGCATTTT
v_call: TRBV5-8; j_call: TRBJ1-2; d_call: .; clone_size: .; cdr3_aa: CASSSRVYGYGYTF; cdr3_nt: TGTGCCAGCAGCTCCAGGGTCTATGGCTATGGCTACACCTTC
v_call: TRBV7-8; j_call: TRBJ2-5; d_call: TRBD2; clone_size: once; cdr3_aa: CASSLPLGLAGEETQYF; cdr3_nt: TGTGCCAGCAGCTTACCTCTCGGACTAGCGGGGGAAGAGACCCAGTACTTC
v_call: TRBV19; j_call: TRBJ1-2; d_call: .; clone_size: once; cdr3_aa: CASSILGDTSFGYTF; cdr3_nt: TGTGCCAGTAGTATTTTGGGGGACACCTCCTTTGGCTACACCTTC
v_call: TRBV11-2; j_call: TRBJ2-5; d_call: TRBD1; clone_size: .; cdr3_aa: CASRTQGDPLGETQYF; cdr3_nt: TGTGCCAGCAGAACTCAGGGGGATCCCTTAGGAGAGACCCAGTACTTC
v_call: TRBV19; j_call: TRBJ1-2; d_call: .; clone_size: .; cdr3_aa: CASRGQRTDGYTF; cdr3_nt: TGTGCCAGTAGAGGACAACGAACCGATGGCTACACCTTC
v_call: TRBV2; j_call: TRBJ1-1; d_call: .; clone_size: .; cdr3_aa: CASSQTGNTEAFF; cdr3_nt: TGTGCCAGCAGTCAGACAGGGAACACTGAAGCTTTCTTT
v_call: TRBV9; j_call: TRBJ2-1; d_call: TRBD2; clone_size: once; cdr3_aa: CASSVGSSGGNSEQFF; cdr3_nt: TGTGCCAGCAGCGTAGGATCTAGCGGGGGCAATAGTGAGCAGTTCTTC
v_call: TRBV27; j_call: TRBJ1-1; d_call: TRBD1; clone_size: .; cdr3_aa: CASSLSGDRAEAFF; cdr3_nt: TGTGCCAGCAGTTTATCGGGGGACAGGGCTGAAGCTTTCTTT
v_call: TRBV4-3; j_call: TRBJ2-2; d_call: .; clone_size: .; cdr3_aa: CASSQDFFGVNTGELFF; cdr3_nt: TGCGCCAGCAGCCAAGATTTTTTCGGGGTTAACACCGGGGAGCTGTTTTTT
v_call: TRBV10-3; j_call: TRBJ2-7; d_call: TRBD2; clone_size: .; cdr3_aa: CAISDSPSGGTQQYF; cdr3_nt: TGTGCCATCAGTGACTCCCCTAGCGGGGGAACCCAGCAGTACTTC